Below are 9 T cell receptor beta chains sequenced from a single sample in a study of brain T cells in children with intractable seizures. Measured with immunoSEQ multiplex PCR; TCRdb has only the in-frame clones, and not every one. The repertoire has tens of thousands of clones, about 90% of them found once; the top ten carry about 24%. The material was peripheral blood, obtained at surgery. These receptors originate from a girl aged 2 to 10 with Rasmussen encephalitis and intractable seizures.

This rearrangement joins TRBV5-6 to TRBJ1-6, with a possible D match to TRBD1 (6 bases). With 4 bases removed from V and 9 bases from J, the gap between germline ends came to 8 bases. The CDR3 consists of 12 residues. Germline assignment: CDR1 SGHDT and CDR2 YYEEEE. Here the CDR3 reads CASSRGASPLHF. CDR3 DNA: TGTGCCAGCAGCCGGGGGGCTTCACCCCTCCACTTT.

Details on this clone: One end of the junction is discordant with germline, which a read error may explain. The chain couples TRBV4-1 to TRBJ1-4; no clear D gene. Germline loops: CDR1 MGHRA, CDR2 YSYEKL. The CDR3 is 15 residues long. CDR3 in amino acids: CASRGYSSTYEKLFF. CDR3 DNA: TGCGCCAGCAGAGGTTACAGCTCAACTTATGAAAAACTGTTTTTT.

The chain couples TRBV5-6 to TRBJ1-6; D unresolved. Per germline, CDR1 SGHDT and CDR2 YYEEEE. The CDR3 has 14 residues. V was shortened by 0 bases and J by 5 bases, with 6 bases between the two germline ends. CDR3 residues: CASSLERNNSPLHF. The CDR3 DNA sequence: TGTGCCAGCAGCTTGGAGCGTAATAATTCACCCCTCCACTTT.

The V gene is TRBV7-3, the J gene TRBJ2-7, with TRBD1 as a possible D gene (6 bases). Germline CDR1 is SGHTA and CDR2 is FQGTGA. V shed 5 bases and J shed 5 bases, with 22 bases lying between them. CDR3 length: 16 residues. CDR3 nucleotides: TGTGCCAGCAGCCCAGGCCCAAGAAGGGGGATTCACGAGCAGTACTTC. The encoded protein is CASSPGPRRGIHEQYF.

This clone was picked up one time. J is TRBJ2-3 and V is TRBV9; 8 bases fit TRBD1. CDR1 and CDR2 (germline): SGDLS, YYNGEE. J lost 0 bases, V lost 3 bases, and 6 bases had no gene match. CDR3 length: 16 amino acids. CDR3: CASSASDRVSTDTQYF. For the CDR3, the DNA is TGTGCCAGCAGCGCATCGGACAGGGTGAGCACAGATACGCAGTATTTT.

This clone is medium-sized (0.01 to 0.1%). This rearrangement joins TRBV7-9 to TRBJ1-2, with D unclear. CDR1 is SEHNR and CDR2 is FQNEAQ in the germline V gene (reference sequence). The CDR3 has 14 residues. V lost 7 bases and J lost 6, with 18 bases in between. CDR3 DNA: TGTGCCAGCACCGAACTATCCCTAAGAAATGGCTACACCTTC. It encodes CASTELSLRNGYTF.

The gene calls are TRBV6-5 and TRBJ1-2; no definite D call. V shed 6 bases and J shed 4 bases, with 9 bases lying between them. Germline loops: CDR1 MNHEY, CDR2 SVGAGI. The CDR3 covers 12 residues. As DNA, the CDR3 is TGTGCCAGCAGCCCCGGGCCCTATGGCTACACCTTC. Its translation is CASSPGPYGYTF.

This chain links TRBV10-3 with TRBJ1-2, with 9 bases matching TRBD1. The CDR3 runs to 15 residues. V trimming: 10 bases; J trimming: 5 bases; junction bases outside the gene matches: 14. Germline CDR1 reads ENHRY; CDR2 reads SYGVKD. The CDR3, as DNA: TGTGCCACTCGGGGACAGGGAACTCCAAGGTATGGCTACACCTTC. Translation gives CATRGQGTPRYGYTF.

V usage is TRBV7-9 and J usage is TRBJ1-4; D gene unclear. Germline lookup yields CDR1 SEHNR and CDR2 FQNEAQ (reference sequence). This CDR3 contains 14 residues. The ends were cut back, 3 bases at V and 5 bases at J, with 10 bases in the middle. CDR3 sequence (DNA): TGTGCCAGCAGCTTCCCCCAAGTCAATGAAAAACTGTTTTTT. It encodes CASSFPQVNEKLFF.